The subject of this entry is one TCR beta chain. Its antigen target is currently unknown. Per-base qualities were not stored, and no clone one base away is much larger. The sample is drawn from a study of blood T cell repertoires in COVID-19 (dated by TCRdb to about 2020). Describing the broader study: Samples covering the acute and convalescent phases of COVID-19 were provided by collaborators in the United States, Italy and Spain. Samples were obtained from the ongoing ImmuneRACE study (first 160 participants) and from 950 to 1,500 subjects provided by 6 global collaborators. The prospective study material was composed of cDNA or gDNA derived from T cells, B-cell-depleted T cells, or PBMCs. The sample metadata nearly always contained a de-identified subject ID, COVID-19 status, age in years and sex. Where available, HLA class I and class II types were obtained from metadata supplied by the sample provider rather than from assay-based typing. Deeply sampled blood TCRbeta repertoires from subjects exposed to, actively infected with, or recovered from COVID-19 were included in the dataset. The repertoires were released in a freely available public database meant as a resource for research on the immune response to SARS-CoV-2.

In the prospective study, participants were about 18 to 95 years old, resided in 20 to 30 geographic areas of the United States, and were enrolled through a virtual design. In the prospective study, participants were assigned to cohorts based on the clinical history participants reported in a screening survey and a study questionnaire. For ImmuneRACE Cohort 3, a participant was defined as recovered based on two consecutive negative NP/OP PCR tests, clearance by a healthcare professional, or resolution of symptoms. Mobile phlebotomists in the prospective study collected whole blood, serum and a nasopharyngeal or oropharyngeal swab from every participant. Prospective study participants could optionally give additional blood draws and questionnaires over a 2-month period. Before DNA extraction, prospective study blood samples were shipped either frozen or at room temperature. Beyond this particular receptor, the publication reports: The amount of clinical and demographic metadata varied by source and participant and was provided uncurated.

The immunoSEQ Assay, a bias-controlled multiplex PCR, was used to amplify TCRbeta CDR3 regions from genomic DNA. The study's own analysis went as follows. Nucleated cell counts per sample were estimated from amplification of reference gene primers within the assay. To quantify the absolute abundance of each unique TCRbeta CDR3 rearrangement, sequence reads were collapsed and filtered. For each sample, productive Simpson clonality was calculated as the square root of Simpson's diversity index over productive rearrangements. Held by TCRdb, this immuneACCESS table contains in-frame sequences only and omits some clones. Under half of the omission traces to an unresolved V gene where checked; the cause of the rest is unknown. The DNA gave D and trimming, while V, J and clone size come from that table. The sample records approximately 310,000 clones, 70% to 90% of which are singletons. Clones ranked in the top ten supply 2.2% of the sample.

The source material was PBMCs or T cells enriched from blood (not recorded which). The receptor comes from a man aged 25-45 years who had recovered from COVID-19.

The CDR3 has the sequence CASKLRARGSPLHF. The sequence in DNA is TGTGCCAGCAAGCTACGCGCCAGGGGTTCACCCCTCCACTTT. The rearrangement joined TRBV2 to TRBJ1-6; TRBD1 could be the D gene, as 6 bases match. Including cysteine and phenylalanine, the CDR3 has 14 amino acids. Only the CDR3 DNA is retained, 42 bases long and in frame from the first base. From a lookup of the germline V gene, CDR1 and CDR2 are SNHLY and FYNNEI. Cut back by 7 bases and 9 bases, the V and J ends lie 16 bases apart.